This TCR beta chain originates from a study of T-cell reconstitution after alpha-beta-depleted transplantation in children. Unique molecular identifiers were built into the TCRbeta library. MiXCR was run by TCRdb on the PCR reads, yielding one entry per CDR3 protein. The sample carries fewer than 350,000 distinct CDR3 sequences, roughly a tenth recorded once. Study-level points and caveats: Expanded graft clones, several hundred of them, were reportedly the source of alpha-beta T cells about two months after transplant. Some patients owed their high day-60 TCRbeta diversity to surviving recipient T cells and thymic progenitors. It was newly produced T cells that mostly accounted for T-cell counts and diversity one year after transplant.

The V gene lost 5 bases and the J gene lost 4 bases, with 11 bases spanning the gap. The germline gives CDR1 SQVTM, CDR2 ANQGSEA. CDR3 length: 12 amino acids. This clonotype was observed many times. Its cognate antigen is unknown. This chain links TRBV29-1 with TRBJ1-1, with a weak D call TRBD1 (5 bases). This sequence originates from a boy under three years old with acute myeloid leukemia, due to receive a stem cell transplant. The input for sequencing was PBMCs, taken before TCRalphabeta/CD19-depleted stem cell transplant. This chain's CDR3 is CSVWGFSTEAFF. The CDR3 bases are TGCAGCGTTTGGGGGTTTTCCACTGAAGCTTTCTTT.